Listed below are T cell receptor beta chains from one sample, sequenced in a study of radiotherapy plus CTLA-4 blockade in lung cancer. The protocol was immunoSEQ multiplex PCR, while the TCRdb copy is restricted to in-frame clones and leaves out a portion. Of fewer than 95,000 clones in the sample, around 82% were seen once. This specimen consisted of peripheral blood, obtained from a patient treated with radiotherapy plus ipilimumab. These receptors all come from a human donor with non-small cell lung cancer who had stable disease on radiotherapy plus ipilimumab. The CDR3 runs from the conserved cysteine through the conserved F or W. A D gene is named only where the DNA matches it firmly. Size is stated for part of the rows, as once, few or many counts, or as a class when the clone is expanded.

>TRBV15|TRBJ1-3|.|.
CATSRPLTTGSSGNTIYF
TGTGCCACCAGCAGGCCGCTTACTACGGGGTCCTCTGGAAACACCATATATTTT
>TRBV4-2|TRBJ2-7|.|.
CASSQGANEQYF
TGTGCCAGCAGCCAAGGGGCTAACGAGCAGTACTTC
>TRBV18|TRBJ1-1|TRBD1|.
CASSPRGHMNTEAFF
TGTGCCAGCTCGCCCAGGGGGCACATGAACACTGAAGCTTTCTTT
>TRBV20-1|TRBJ2-1|.|.
CSARADEQFF
TGCAGTGCTAGAGCCGATGAGCAGTTCTTC
>TRBV18|TRBJ2-1|TRBD2|.
CASSVGGAENEQFF
TGTGCCAGCTCAGTCGGGGGGGCCGAGAATGAGCAGTTCTTC
>TRBV30|TRBJ1-5|.|.
CAWSVERSQPQHF
TGTGCCTGGAGTGTTGAGAGGTCTCAGCCCCAGCATTTT
>TRBV6-5|TRBJ2-5|.|.
CASSHPGVETQYF
TGTGCCAGCAGCCATCCAGGGGTAGAGACCCAGTACTTC
>TRBV2|TRBJ2-7|.|.
CASSLQGSAGEQYF
TGTGCCAGCAGTTTACAGGGCTCAGCGGGGGAGCAGTACTTC
>TRBV30|TRBJ2-2|.|.
CAWREWAGELFF
TGTGCCTGGAGGGAATGGGCCGGGGAGCTGTTTTTT
>TRBV29-1|TRBJ1-1|.|.
CSGRETAMNTEAFF
TGCAGCGGGAGAGAGACAGCTATGAACACTGAAGCTTTCTTT
>TRBV18|TRBJ2-7|.|few
CASSAGYEQYF
TGTGCCAGCTCAGCCGGCTACGAGCAGTACTTC
>TRBV19|TRBJ2-1|.|.
CASSMGGAEFF
TGTGCCAGTAGTATGGGGGGCGCGGAGTTCTTC
>TRBV9|TRBJ2-5|.|.
CASSVRWESQETQYF
TGTGCCAGCAGCGTGCGGTGGGAGAGCCAAGAGACCCAGTACTTC
>TRBV5-1|TRBJ2-1|.|.
CASSLGQTYNEQFF
TGCGCCAGCAGCTTGGGACAGACCTACAATGAGCAGTTCTTC
>TRBV18|TRBJ1-4|TRBD1|.
CASSPTTGGAGEKLFF
TGTGCCAGCTCACCAACAACAGGGGGCGCGGGTGAAAAACTGTTTTTT